This TCR beta chain came from a study of blood T cell repertoires in COVID-19. Study in general: COVID-19 samples collected from the United States, Italy and Spain covered acute and convalescent phases. The cDNA or gDNA used as material had been derived from T cells, B-cell-depleted T cells, or PBMCs.

Original analysis: Nucleated cell counts were estimated from reference gene primer amplification. Clones were read by immunoSEQ multiplex PCR, and TCRdb kept only the in-frame ones, dropping some. D and trimming were read from the DNA, whereas the V and J calls and clone size are those reported in that table. Among 280,000 or so clones listed, 70% to 90% were seen once. Germline V gives CDR1 SGHRS, CDR2 YFSETQ. The CDR3 has 15 residues. J lost 4 bases, V lost 2 bases, and 6 bases had no gene match. The chain is built from TRBV5-1 and TRBJ2-5; 9 nucleotides align to TRBD2. The sequence was obtained from a woman aged 25 to 39 who had recovered from COVID-19. The material sequenced was peripheral blood. CDR3 sequence: CASSFIAGVGETQYF. The CDR3 bases are TGCGCCAGCAGCTTCATAGCGGGAGTCGGAGAGACCCAGTACTTC.